The T cell receptor (beta chain) described here comes from a study of shared clonotypes between healthy human individuals. CDR1 is MNHEY, CDR2 SMNVEV, per germline (reference sequence). Unmatched junction bases numbered 6, after V lost 5 bases and J lost 7 bases. The CDR3 is 13 residues long. The authors split each subset's genomic DNA evenly across several immunoSEQ plates. Assay: immunoSEQ multiplex PCR; the TCRdb copy retains only in-frame clones and omits some. The top ten clones hold 1.5% to 2% of a sample with approximately 1.9 million clones, around 93% of them seen once. Naive CD8 cells lacked CD45RO, underwent positive selection for CCR7 and left out terminally differentiated effector memory CD45RA+ cells.

The rearrangement links TRBV27 to TRBJ1-2; 8 nucleotides line up with TRBD1. This receptor was obtained from a man aged 18 to 29 in good health. Some clones in this sample may be carry-over from other donors' samples. The specimen sequenced was naive CD8+ T cells from PBMCs. CDR3 sequence: CASSMGTGGGYTF. As DNA, the CDR3 is TGTGCCAGCAGTATGGGGACAGGTGGTGGCTACACCTTC.